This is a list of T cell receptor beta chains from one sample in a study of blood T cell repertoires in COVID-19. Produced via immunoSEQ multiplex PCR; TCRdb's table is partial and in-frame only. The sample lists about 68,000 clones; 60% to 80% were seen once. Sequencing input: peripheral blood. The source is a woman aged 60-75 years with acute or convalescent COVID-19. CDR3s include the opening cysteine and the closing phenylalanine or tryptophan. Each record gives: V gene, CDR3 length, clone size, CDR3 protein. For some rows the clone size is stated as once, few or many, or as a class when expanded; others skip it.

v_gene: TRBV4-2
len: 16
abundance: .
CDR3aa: CASSQEASSKNTEAFF

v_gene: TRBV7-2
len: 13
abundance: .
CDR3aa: CASSPGTAYGYTF

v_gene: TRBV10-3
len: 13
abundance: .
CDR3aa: CAITNRGDSPLHF

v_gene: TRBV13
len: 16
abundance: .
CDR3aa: CASSSRTARGTDTQYF

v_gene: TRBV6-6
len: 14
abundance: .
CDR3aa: CASTKGQGEAEQYF

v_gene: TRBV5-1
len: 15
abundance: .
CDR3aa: CASSKRTGDGNTIYF

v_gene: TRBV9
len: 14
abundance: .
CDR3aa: CASSEGGGGGELFF

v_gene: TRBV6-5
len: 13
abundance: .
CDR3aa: CASNRGAIYEQYF

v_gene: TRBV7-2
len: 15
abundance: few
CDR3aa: CASSLGDRRGTEAFF

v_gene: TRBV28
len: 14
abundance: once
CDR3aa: CASSFGGRSTEAFF

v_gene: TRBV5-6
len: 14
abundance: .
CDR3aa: CASNLRTGGDIQYF

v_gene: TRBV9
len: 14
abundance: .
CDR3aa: CASSVERGGYEQYF

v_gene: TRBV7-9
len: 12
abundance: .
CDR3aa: CASSLMGAEQYF

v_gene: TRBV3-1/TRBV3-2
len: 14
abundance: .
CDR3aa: CASSPMGLTDTQYF

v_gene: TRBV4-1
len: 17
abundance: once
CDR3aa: CASSHDLGRGAKETQYF

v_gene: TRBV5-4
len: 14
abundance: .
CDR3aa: CASSQTGSGNTIYF

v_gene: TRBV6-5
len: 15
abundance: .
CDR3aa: CASSYSTGGHTEAFF

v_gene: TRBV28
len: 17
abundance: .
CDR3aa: CASSSWGPTGTGDGYTF

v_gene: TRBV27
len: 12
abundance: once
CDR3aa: CASSSGSDGYTF

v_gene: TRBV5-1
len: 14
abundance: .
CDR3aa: CASSESTGGVTQYF

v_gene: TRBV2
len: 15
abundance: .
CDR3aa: CASNGLAGGEETQYF

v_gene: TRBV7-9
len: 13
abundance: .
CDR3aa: CASSLVEDTEAFF

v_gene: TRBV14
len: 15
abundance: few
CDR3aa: CASSLTGSRSNEQFF

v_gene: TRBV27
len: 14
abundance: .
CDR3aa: CASSLGLATDTQYF

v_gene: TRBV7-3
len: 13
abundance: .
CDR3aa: CASSFTQNTEAFF

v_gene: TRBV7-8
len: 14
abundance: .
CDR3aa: CASSRGGGGYGYTF

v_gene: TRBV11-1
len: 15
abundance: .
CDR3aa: CASTQQGAITDTQYF

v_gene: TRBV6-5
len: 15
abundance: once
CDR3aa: CASSYRGGSNQPQHF

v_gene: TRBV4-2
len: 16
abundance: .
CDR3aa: CASSQESGQGVQPQHF

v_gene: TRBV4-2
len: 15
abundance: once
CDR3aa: CASSRDRDRGPGYTF

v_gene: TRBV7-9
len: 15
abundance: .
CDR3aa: CASSLALGGREKLFF

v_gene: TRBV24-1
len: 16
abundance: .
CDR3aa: CATSDPGAGGRDTQYF

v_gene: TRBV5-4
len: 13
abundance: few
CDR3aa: CASSYRGAETQYF

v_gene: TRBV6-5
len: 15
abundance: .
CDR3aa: CASSLGQPPYNEQFF

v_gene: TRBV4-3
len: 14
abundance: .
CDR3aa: CASSHSSGGDEQFF

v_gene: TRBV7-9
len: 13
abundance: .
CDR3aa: CASSRDTNYEQYF

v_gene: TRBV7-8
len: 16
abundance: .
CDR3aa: CASILAAAGGYNEQFF